The entry that follows covers one T cell receptor (beta chain) sequence. Method: immunoSEQ multiplex PCR; TCRdb's copy keeps in-frame clones and lacks some. Here the sample spans tens of thousands of clones, around 93% being singletons. This record comes from a study of T cell changes during pregnancy in multiple sclerosis. V dropped 5 bases and J dropped 4 bases, with 12 bases sitting between them. Germline V gene lookup returns CDR1 MNHEY and CDR2 SVGAGI. The CDR3 spans 14 residues. The sample here was peripheral blood, taken in the first trimester of pregnancy. The gene calls are TRBV6-5 and TRBJ2-1; D is possibly TRBD1 (6 bases). The origin of this receptor is a female donor with multiple sclerosis, enrolled in a pregnancy study. The CDR3 reads CASSESQGYNEQFF. The CDR3 DNA is TGTGCCAGCAGTGAGTCACAGGGTTACAATGAGCAGTTCTTC.